The 21 T cell receptor beta chains presented below share a single source sample, sequenced in a study of blood T cell repertoires in COVID-19. This table comes from immunoSEQ multiplex PCR, and its TCRdb copy is limited to in-frame clones, with some not included. The sample has about 98,000 clones, around 90% seen once. The specimen was peripheral blood. Receptor source: a man between 65 and 85 years old with acute or convalescent COVID-19.

The chain couples TRBV18 to TRBJ1-5, with 7 positions matching TRBD1. After removal of 0 bases from V and 5 bases from J, the junction contained 4 bases not matched to a gene. Germline V gene lookup returns CDR1 KGHSH and CDR2 LQKENI. The CDR3 contains 15 residues. CDR3 amino acids: CASSPPDRVDQPQHF. The CDR3 DNA follows: TGTGCCAGCTCACCACCCGACAGGGTCGATCAGCCCCAGCATTTT.

CDR3 in amino acids: CAIMDRAGQPQHF. In DNA form, the CDR3 reads TGTGCCATTATGGACAGGGCTGGTCAGCCCCAGCATTTT. V gene TRBV10-3 combines with J gene TRBJ1-5, with 8 nucleotides matching TRBD1. The CDR3 runs 13 residues. V trimming: 9 bases; J trimming: 6 bases; junction bases outside the gene matches: 7. Per germline, CDR1 ENHRY and CDR2 SYGVKD.

This clone was observed a handful of times. The V call is TRBV5-1, the J call TRBJ2-3, with 16 bases that match TRBD2. The CDR3 runs 19 residues. Losses at the gene ends were 3 bases for V and 2 bases for J; bases not matched to a gene: 9. Looked up from germline, CDR1 is SGHRS and CDR2 is YFSETQ. CDR3: CASSSPPGLAGGLTDTQYF. The DNA of the CDR3 is TGCGCCAGCAGCTCCCCCCCGGGACTAGCGGGGGGGCTCACAGATACGCAGTATTTT.

V usage is TRBV2 and J usage is TRBJ1-2; 7 nucleotides agree with TRBD1. V lost 8 bases to trimming and J lost 3 bases; unmatched junction nucleotides: 9. This CDR3 has 14 amino acids. Germline V gene data show CDR1 as SNHLY and CDR2 as FYNNEI. Here the CDR3 DNA reads TGTGCCAGCGTGACAGGGAATAGGGACTATGGCTACACCTTC. Amino acids: CASVTGNRDYGYTF.

This rearrangement joins TRBV5-6 to TRBJ1-1, with D tentatively TRBD1 (5 bases). Germline values: CDR1 SGHDT, CDR2 YYEEEE. This CDR3 contains 16 residues. Trimming took off 0 bases at V and 3 bases at J, with 15 bases between the two ends. Here the CDR3 reads CASSLELRQIDTEAFF. In DNA, the CDR3 is TGTGCCAGCAGCTTGGAGTTGAGACAGATAGACACTGAAGCTTTCTTT.

The gene calls are TRBV6-5 and TRBJ1-2; D is unresolved. With 6 bases removed from V and 0 bases from J, the gap between germline ends came to 14 bases. This CDR3 region has 15 residues. Germline-derived CDR1 and CDR2 are MNHEY and SVGAGI. The CDR3 nucleotides are TGTGCCAGCAGACCCAACCCAGAGGCTAACTATGGCTACACCTTC. Residues: CASRPNPEANYGYTF.

V usage is TRBV15 and J usage is TRBJ2-3; weak D call: TRBD1 (6 bases). The V and J ends lost 8 bases and 4 bases respectively, with 19 bases between them. CDR1 and CDR2 (germline): LNHNV, YYDKDF (reference sequence). There are 15 residues in the CDR3. CDR3 nucleotides: TGTGCCACCGGGACACCTTCCCCTAAGGCAGATACGCAGTATTTT. It is translated as CATGTPSPKADTQYF.

The J gene is TRBJ1-2, the V gene TRBV28; D remains ambiguous. V was clipped by 10 bases and J by 4 bases, with 13 bases between them. This CDR3 contains 12 residues. CDR1 MDHEN and CDR2 SYDVKM come from the germline V gene. As DNA, the CDR3 is TGTGCCATCTCGAGTACAGTCTATGGCTACACCTTC. It specifies CAISSTVYGYTF.

V usage is TRBV5-4 and J usage is TRBJ1-1, with a tentative D call TRBD1 (5 bases). Trimming left V 0 bases short and J 0 bases short, with 9 bases between. Germline V lookup: CDR1 SGHNT, CDR2 YYREEE (reference sequence). The CDR3 loop spans 15 amino acids. For the CDR3, the DNA is TGTGCCAGCAGCTTGGGCGGGGGGATGAACACTGAAGCTTTCTTT. This encodes CASSLGGGMNTEAFF.

Here the CDR3 reads CASSFAGQLGAIYF. The CDR3 nucleotides read TGTGCCAGCAGCTTCGCCGGACAGCTCGGGGCCATATATTTT. The rearrangement uses TRBV7-9 and TRBJ1-3, with D maybe TRBD1 (6 bases). Per germline, CDR1 SEHNR and CDR2 FQNEAQ (reference sequence). The V gene lost 3 bases and the J gene lost 11 bases, with 17 bases spanning the gap. This CDR3 comprises 14 residues. The complete variable domain, with remaining parts taken from reference TRBV7-9 and TRBJ1-3, reads DTGVSQNPRHKITKRGQNVTFRCDPISEHNRLYWYRQTLGQGPEFLTYFQNEAQLEKSRLLSDRFSAERPKGSFSTLEIQRTEQGDSAMYLCASSFAGQLGAIYFGEGSWLTVV.

For the CDR3, the DNA is TGTGCCAGTAGTGGGACAGTAAACAATCAGCCCCAGCATTTT. Its protein is CASSGTVNNQPQHF. The V call is TRBV19, the J call TRBJ1-5; the match to TRBD1 covers 7 bases. Germline values: CDR1 LNHDA, CDR2 SQIVND (reference sequence). V lost 5 bases to trimming and J lost 3 bases; unmatched junction nucleotides: 4. This CDR3 comprises 14 residues. Variable domain in full (rest from reference TRBV19 and TRBJ1-5): DGGITQSPKYLFRKEGQNVTLSCEQNLNHDAMYWYRQDPGQGLRLIYYSQIVNDFQKGDIAEGYSVSREKKESFPLTVTSAQKNPTAFYLCASSGTVNNQPQHFGDGTRLSIL.

This clone was seen more than once but under ten times. The V call is TRBV6-6, the J call TRBJ1-1, with D perhaps TRBD1 (6 bases). Deletions cut 2 bases from V and 1 base from J, with 11 bases between. CDR3 length: 15 residues. Per germline, CDR1 MNHNY and CDR2 SVGAGI (reference sequence). The CDR3 region is CASSYAQGKNTEAFF. In nucleotides, the CDR3 is TGTGCCAGCAGTTACGCGCAGGGGAAGAACACTGAAGCTTTCTTT.

The V call is TRBV2, the J call TRBJ1-2; possible D gene TRBD1, 6 bases. This CDR3 is 13 amino acids long. Germline V gene sequence: CDR1 SNHLY, CDR2 FYNNEI. V dropped 7 bases and J dropped 4 bases, with 13 bases sitting between them. For the CDR3, the DNA is TGTGCCAGCATACGGGAGGGGGTCTATGGCTACACCTTC. Translated: CASIREGVYGYTF.

The rearrangement uses TRBV14 and TRBJ2-7; tentatively, D is TRBD1 (6 bases). Germline V gives CDR1 SGHDN, CDR2 FVKESK. The CDR3 is 13 amino acids. V was cut by 4 bases and J by 6 bases, with 13 bases left in between. The CDR3 sequence is CASSPPPRGEQYF. The CDR3 bases are TGTGCCAGCAGCCCCCCACCCAGGGGCGAGCAGTACTTC.

V gene TRBV6-5 combines with J gene TRBJ2-7; TRBD2 matches at 10 bases. Looked up from germline, CDR1 is MNHEY and CDR2 is SVGAGI. V lost 2 bases and J lost 0; bases outside the gene matches: 4. The CDR3 has 16 residues. The DNA for the CDR3 is TGTGCCAGCAGTTACGCTGCTAGCGGGAGCTCCTACGAGCAGTACTTC. This translates into CASSYAASGSSYEQYF.

The rearrangement joins TRBV7-8 to TRBJ1-5, with D possibly TRBD1 on 5 matching bases. This CDR3 is 16 amino acids long. V was trimmed by 0 bases and J by 1 base, leaving 10 bases between them. CDR1 is SGHVS, CDR2 FQNEAQ, per germline. DNA for the CDR3: TGTGCCAGCAGCTTAGCTCGGACAACAAGCAATCAGCCCCAGCATTTT. It encodes CASSLARTTSNQPQHF. Based on the CDR3 plus reference TRBV7-8 and TRBJ1-5, the full variable domain is GAGVSQSPRYKVAKRGQDVALRCDPISGHVSLFWYQQALGQGPEFLTYFQNEAQLDKSGLPSDRFFAERPEGSVSTLKIQRTQQEDSAVYLCASSLARTTSNQPQHFGDGTRLSIL.

This chain links TRBV7-9 with TRBJ2-1; 8 bases are shared with TRBD1. CDR3 length equals 15 residues. Germline CDR1 SEHNR, CDR2 FQNEAQ (reference sequence). V lost 6 bases, J lost 4 bases, and 8 bases stayed unmatched. The DNA of the CDR3 is TGTGCCAGCAGACCCCAAGGACAGGGTTACAATGAGCAGTTCTTC. Residues: CASRPQGQGYNEQFF.

The chain employs TRBV28 and TRBJ1-1; D is undetermined. CDR1 is MDHEN, CDR2 SYDVKM, per germline. V was clipped by 5 bases and J by 5 bases, with 9 bases between them. The CDR3 runs to 12 residues. The CDR3 is CASSPRVTEAFF. In DNA, the CDR3 is TGTGCCAGCAGTCCGAGGGTTACTGAAGCTTTCTTT.

The CDR3 DNA is TGTGCCAGCAGCCCGACAGGGGGGCGAGATGAAGCTTTCTTT. Its translation is CASSPTGGRDEAFF. The chain uses TRBV4-2 and TRBJ1-1; 9 nucleotides align to TRBD1. Germline-derived CDR1 and CDR2 are LGHNA and YNFKEQ. The CDR3 has 14 amino acids. V was clipped by 4 bases and J by 7 bases; unmatched bases: 7.

V gene TRBV18 combines with J gene TRBJ1-1; no definite D call. Trimming stripped 3 bases from V and 7 bases from J, with 18 bases between. This CDR3 is 15 amino acids long. Germline CDR1 is KGHSH and CDR2 is LQKENI. The CDR3 protein is CASSPNVRPSGEAFF. The CDR3 coding sequence is TGTGCCAGCTCACCCAATGTCCGACCCTCGGGTGAAGCTTTCTTT.

The J gene is TRBJ1-2, the V gene TRBV28; D gene uncertain. Germline V CDR1 and CDR2: MDHEN, SYDVKM. Between the trimmed V and J ends, which lost 3 bases and 4 bases, there was a span of 12 bases. This CDR3 is 14 amino acids long. The CDR3 nucleotides read TGTGCCAGCAGTTTGGGCAGTACCACCTATGGCTACACCTTC. It specifies CASSLGSTTYGYTF.